Below, 18 T cell receptor beta chains from the same sample are listed, as sequenced in a study of regulatory T cells in long-lasting Graves disease. According to the study, TCR beta libraries were built with iRepertoire HTBI primers and CDR3-region Arm-PCR. TCRdb itself ran the multiplex PCR reads through MiXCR, one entry per CDR3 protein. This repertoire shows almost 350,000 distinct CDR3 sequences, 15% to 20% found once; its top ten account for roughly 27%. The time point: persistent/refractory GD, antithyroid drugs over 5 years with positive TRAb. Scientists built the TCR library using RNA that was extracted from PBMCs. Sequenced here: peripheral blood mononuclear cells (PBMCs), sampled when the disease was refractory, from a patient treated with antithyroid drugs. These receptors all stem from a female donor with Graves disease.

This clonotype was counted many times. The CDR3 region is CSASVGTGVRNQPQHF. CDR3 DNA: TGCAGTGCTAGTGTTGGGACAGGGGTACGGAATCAGCCCCAGCATTTT. The chain uses TRBV20-1 and TRBJ1-5; 10 nucleotides line up with TRBD1. This CDR3 contains 16 residues. With 3 bases clipped from V and 4 bases from J, the junction kept 9 bases outside the gene matches. The germline V gene has CDR1 DFQATT and CDR2 SNEGSKA (reference sequence).

CDR3 amino acids: CASTPSRQGSGYTF. CDR3 bases: TGTGCCAGCACCCCTAGTAGACAGGGCAGTGGCTACACCTTC. The chain carries TRBV6-1 and TRBJ1-2, with 7 bases identical to TRBD1. Germline lookup yields CDR1 MNHNS and CDR2 SASEGT. V was clipped by 7 bases and J by 7 bases; unmatched bases: 12. There are 14 residues in the CDR3.

This clonotype was detected ten times or more. The J gene is TRBJ1-5, the V gene TRBV19, with D possibly being TRBD1 (6 bases). This CDR3 is built from 17 residues. V was clipped by 10 bases and J by 4 bases, with 26 bases between them. The germline gives CDR1 LNHDA, CDR2 SQIVND (reference sequence). The CDR3 DNA follows: TGTGCCACCGAATCACATCCGGGACAAGGGCCTAATCAGCCCCAGCATTTT. Its translation is CATESHPGQGPNQPQHF. Based on the CDR3 plus reference TRBV19 and TRBJ1-5, the full variable domain is DGGITQSPKYLFRKEGQNVTLSCEQNLNHDAMYWYRQDPGQGLRLIYYSQIVNDFQKGDIAEGYSVSREKKESFPLTVTSAQKNPTAFYLCATESHPGQGPNQPQHFGDGTRLSIL.

Ten or more counts support this clonotype. The chain employs TRBV29-1 and TRBJ1-1; tentatively, D is TRBD1 (6 bases). Germline V gene lookup returns CDR1 SQVTM and CDR2 ANQGSEA. V lost 5 bases to trimming and J lost 7 bases, with 17 bases between them. The CDR3 spans 13 residues. The CDR3 is CSVHPTGGVEAFF. The CDR3 bases are TGCAGCGTTCACCCGACAGGCGGGGTTGAAGCTTTCTTT.

On this clonotype: It may be a read error: a sequence one base away is much more abundant. Without the conserved terminal phenylalanine or tryptophan, this CDR3 likely stems from a read error. The rearrangement uses TRBV11-2 and TRBJ2-7; 7 bases agree with TRBD1. J lost 3 bases, V lost 5 bases, and 10 bases had no gene match. The CDR3 contains 15 residues. CDR1 SGHAT and CDR2 FQNNGV come from the germline V gene. The CDR3 is CASSLTGVGFYEQYL. The CDR3 DNA reads as TGTGCCAGCAGCCTCACAGGGGTTGGATTCTACGAGCAGTACCTC.

This clonotype was detected a few times. One junction end does not reproduce the germline sequence, and a read error may be involved. The chain uses TRBV7-7 and TRBJ2-5; tentatively, D is TRBD1 (5 bases). The CDR3 is made up of 15 amino acids. Germline V lookup: CDR1 SSHAT, CDR2 FNYEAQ (reference sequence). Here the CDR3 reads CASSSGRVWGETQYF. CDR3 coding DNA: TGTGCTAGCAGCTCGGGCAGGGTTTGGGGAGAGACCCAGTACTTC. Filled out from reference TRBV7-7 and TRBJ2-5, the complete variable domain reads GAGVSQSPRYKVTKRGQDVTLRCDPISSHATLYWYQQALGQGPEFLTYFNYEAQPDKSGLPSDRFSAERPEGSISTLTIQRTEQRDSAMYRCASSSGRVWGETQYFGPGTRLLVL.

This clonotype was found many times. V and J are TRBV6-1 and TRBJ1-2; 9 bases agree with TRBD1. CDR3 length: 15 amino acids. J was trimmed by 6 bases and V by 4 bases; bases with no gene match: 9. The germline V gene encodes CDR1 MNHNS and CDR2 SASEGT. CDR3 DNA sequence: TGTGCCAGCAGTGCCCCGGGACAGGGTGGAAATGGCTACACCTTC. It encodes CASSAPGQGGNGYTF.

Many counts were recorded for this clonotype. This sequence joins TRBV28 and TRBJ1-6, with a possible D match to TRBD1 (5 bases). The CDR3 is made up of 16 amino acids. V shed 3 bases and J shed 10 bases, with 19 bases lying between them. From germline, CDR1 is MDHEN and CDR2 SYDVKM. CDR3 nucleotides: TGTGCCAGCAGTTTCCTTCCCGGAGACAGAGGCTCACCCCTCCACTTT. This sequence encodes CASSFLPGDRGSPLHF.

This clonotype appeared a few times. This chain uses TRBV20-1 with TRBJ1-5; D is perhaps TRBD1 (6 bases). The V end was cut by 1 base, the J end by 1 base, with 20 bases between. The CDR3 sequence is 18 residues long. The germline V gene has CDR1 DFQATT and CDR2 SNEGSKA (reference sequence). As DNA, the CDR3 is TGCAGTGCTAGAGGGCAGGGGCTCGAAACTTTAAGCAATCAGCCCCAGCATTTT. Protein sequence: CSARGQGLETLSNQPQHF.

The chain has TRBV19 and TRBJ1-5; D is unclear. The CDR3 contains 16 residues. From germline, CDR1 is LNHDA and CDR2 SQIVND (reference sequence). V dropped 3 bases and J dropped 4 bases, with 16 bases sitting between them. CDR3 protein: CASSISSARVNQPQHF. The CDR3 DNA reads TGTGCCAGTAGTATTTCCTCGGCACGGGTGAATCAGCCCCAGCATTTT.

This clonotype occurred many times. The rearrangement links TRBV5-5 to TRBJ1-4, with 7 bases that match TRBD1. J was trimmed by 8 bases and V by 4 bases; bases with no gene match: 8. The CDR3 has 14 amino acids. CDR1 and CDR2 (germline): SGHKS, YYEKEE (reference sequence). The CDR3 region has the DNA TGTGCCAGCAGCGGACAGGTCGTTACCGAAAAACTGTTTTTT. Its protein is CASSGQVVTEKLFF.

This clonotype was seen only once. The J gene is TRBJ2-2, the V gene TRBV4-3, with unresolved D. CDR1 is LGHNA and CDR2 is YSLEER in the germline V gene. Trimming pared 1 base from V and 4 bases from J, leaving 16 bases between. This CDR3 has 17 amino acids. CDR3 sequence reads: CASSQGSGGGPTGELFF. CDR3 DNA: TGCGCCAGCAGCCAAGGATCTGGTGGCGGACCCACCGGGGAGCTGTTTTTT.

V is TRBV5-1 and J is TRBJ2-7; maybe TRBD2 (6 bases). The germline V gene has CDR1 SGHRS and CDR2 YFSETQ. Trimming took 3 bases from V and 7 from J, leaving 17 bases between them. The CDR3 loop spans 14 amino acids. CDR3 in amino acids: CASSWGDGEAEQYF. The CDR3, as DNA: TGCGCCAGCAGCTGGGGGGACGGGGAAGCGGAGCAGTACTTC.

Ten or more counts support this clonotype. The chain employs TRBV11-2 and TRBJ1-2, with D uncertain. Between the trimmed V and J ends, which lost 1 base and 5 bases, there was a span of 5 bases. Germline loops: CDR1 SGHAT, CDR2 FQNNGV. The CDR3 totals 12 residues. CDR3 DNA sequence: TGTGCCAGCAGCTTAGCGTTATATGGCTACACCTTC. Its protein product is CASSLALYGYTF.

There are a few counts of this clonotype. The rearrangement joins TRBV7-8 to TRBJ1-5; a possible D gene is TRBD1 (6 bases). The germline V gene encodes CDR1 SGHVS and CDR2 FQNEAQ. Trimming removed 6 bases from V and 7 bases from J, with 25 bases in between. This CDR3 has 17 amino acids. For the CDR3, the DNA is TGTGCCAGCAGTCTTATTCCTCAGGGGAGTCTAAACCAGCCCCAGCATTTT. This gives the protein CASSLIPQGSLNQPQHF.

This clonotype was detected many times. The rearrangement links TRBV6-2 or TRBV6-3 to TRBJ1-1; the match to TRBD1 covers 7 bases. J lost 1 base, V lost 6 bases, and 5 bases had no gene match. The CDR3 contains 14 residues. Germline loops: CDR1 MNHEY, CDR2 SVGEGT. This chain's CDR3 is CASRHRQGNTEAFF. CDR3 DNA sequence: TGTGCCAGCAGGCATCGACAGGGGAACACTGAAGCTTTCTTT.

In this sample, this clonotype turned up many times. This chain connects TRBV6-1 to TRBJ1-6; D not certain. The CDR3 loop spans 11 amino acids. With 5 bases removed from V and 9 bases from J, the gap between germline ends came to 5 bases. The germline gives CDR1 MNHNS, CDR2 SASEGT. CDR3 nucleotide sequence: TGTGCCAGCAGTACCGGTTCACCCCTCCACTTT. Translating it yields CASSTGSPLHF.

This clonotype has just a few counts. A much larger clone differs by one base, so this may be a read error. This rearrangement joins TRBV6-5 to TRBJ2-5; D is unclear. V was cut by 4 bases and J by 7 bases, with 13 bases left in between. The CDR3 is made up of 13 amino acids. Looked up from germline, CDR1 is MNHEY and CDR2 is SVGAGI. The CDR3 loop is CASSLKIFGTQYF. The CDR3 DNA reads TGTGCCAGCAGTTTGAAGATATTCGGGACCCAGTACTTC.